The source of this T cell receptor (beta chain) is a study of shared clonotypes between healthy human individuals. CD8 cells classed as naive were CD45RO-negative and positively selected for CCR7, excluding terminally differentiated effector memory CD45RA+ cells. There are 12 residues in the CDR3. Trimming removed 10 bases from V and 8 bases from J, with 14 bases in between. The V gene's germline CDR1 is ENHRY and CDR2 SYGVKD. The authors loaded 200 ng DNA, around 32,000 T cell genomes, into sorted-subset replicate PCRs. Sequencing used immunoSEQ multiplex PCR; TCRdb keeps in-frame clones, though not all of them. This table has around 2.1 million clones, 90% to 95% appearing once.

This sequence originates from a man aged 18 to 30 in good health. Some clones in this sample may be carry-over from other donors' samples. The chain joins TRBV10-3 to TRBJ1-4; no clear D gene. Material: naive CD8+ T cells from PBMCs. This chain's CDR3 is CATLGEDEKLFF. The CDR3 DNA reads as TGTGCCACCCTCGGGGAGGACGAAAAACTGTTTTTT.